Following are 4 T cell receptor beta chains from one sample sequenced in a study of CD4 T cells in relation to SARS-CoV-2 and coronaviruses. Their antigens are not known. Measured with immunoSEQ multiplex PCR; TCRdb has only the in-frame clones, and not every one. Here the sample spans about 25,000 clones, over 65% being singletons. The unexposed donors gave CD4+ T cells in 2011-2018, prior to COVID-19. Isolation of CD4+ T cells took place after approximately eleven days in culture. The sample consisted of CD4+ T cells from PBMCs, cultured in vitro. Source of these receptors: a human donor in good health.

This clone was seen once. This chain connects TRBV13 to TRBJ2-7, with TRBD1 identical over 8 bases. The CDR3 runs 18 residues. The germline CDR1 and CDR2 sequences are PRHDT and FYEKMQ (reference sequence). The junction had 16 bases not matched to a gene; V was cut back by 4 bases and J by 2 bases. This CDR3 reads CASSSYTPGQDFTYEQYF. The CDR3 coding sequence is TGTGCCAGCAGCTCGTACACTCCGGGACAGGATTTTACCTACGAGCAGTACTTC.

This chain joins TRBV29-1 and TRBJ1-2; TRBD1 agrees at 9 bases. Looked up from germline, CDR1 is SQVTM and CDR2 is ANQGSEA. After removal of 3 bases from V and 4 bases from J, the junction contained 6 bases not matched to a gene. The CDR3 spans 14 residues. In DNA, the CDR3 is TGCAGCGTTGAGTCTGGACAGGGGTTCTATGGCTACACCTTC. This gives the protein CSVESGQGFYGYTF.

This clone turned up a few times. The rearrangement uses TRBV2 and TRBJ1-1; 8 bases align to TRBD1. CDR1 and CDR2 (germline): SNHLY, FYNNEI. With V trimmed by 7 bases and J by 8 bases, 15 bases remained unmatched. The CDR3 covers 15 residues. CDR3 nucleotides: TGTGCCAGCACGGGGGGCCCGACAGGGGTCACAGAAGCTTTCTTT. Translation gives CASTGGPTGVTEAFF.

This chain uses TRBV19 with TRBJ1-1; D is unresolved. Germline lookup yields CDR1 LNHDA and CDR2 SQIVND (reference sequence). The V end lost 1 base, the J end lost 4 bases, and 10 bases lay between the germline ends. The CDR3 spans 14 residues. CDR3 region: CASSIGREGTEAFF. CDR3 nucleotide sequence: TGTGCCAGTAGTATAGGGAGGGAGGGCACTGAAGCTTTCTTT.